This TCR beta chain was found in a study of T cell responses to AZD1222 COVID-19 vaccine. Study-wide findings and caveats: Sampled repertoires all dated from after the peak T cell response. Targeting of unmutated variant regions was reportedly seen in nearly half of spike-specific TCRs. Breadth and depth of Spike-specific TCRs rose after two AZD1222 doses. CD4 TCRs associated with vaccination spanned spike, dominating at 160-218 and 743-854.

Data came from immunoSEQ multiplex PCR; TCRdb stores just in-frame clones and leaves some out. This table has 140,000 to 150,000 clones, roughly 91% appearing once. As regards this clone: Its antigen remains unidentified.

V lost 5 bases and J lost 3; bases outside the gene matches: 4. Germline V gene lookup returns CDR1 SEHNR and CDR2 FQNEAQ (reference sequence). The CDR3 runs 16 residues. This chain joins TRBV7-9 and TRBJ2-1; 13 bases fit TRBD2. This material consisted of peripheral blood, taken 28 days after the second AZD1222 dose. The TCR comes from an adult who received the AZD1222 COVID-19 vaccine. The CDR3 sequence: CASSPRTSGGYNEQFF. For the CDR3, the DNA is TGTGCCAGCAGCCCCAGGACTAGCGGGGGCTACAATGAGCAGTTCTTC.